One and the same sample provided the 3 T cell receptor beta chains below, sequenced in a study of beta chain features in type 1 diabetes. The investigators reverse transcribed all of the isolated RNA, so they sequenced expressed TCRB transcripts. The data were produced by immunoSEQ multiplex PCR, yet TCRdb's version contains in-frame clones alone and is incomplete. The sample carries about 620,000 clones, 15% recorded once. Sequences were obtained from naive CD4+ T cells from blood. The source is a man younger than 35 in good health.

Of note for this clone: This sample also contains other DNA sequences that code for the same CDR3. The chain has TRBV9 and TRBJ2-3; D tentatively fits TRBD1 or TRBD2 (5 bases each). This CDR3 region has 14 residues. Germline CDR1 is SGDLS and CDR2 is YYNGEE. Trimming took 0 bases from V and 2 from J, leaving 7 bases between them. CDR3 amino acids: CASSVVGTTDTQYF. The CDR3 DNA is TGTGCCAGCAGCGTAGTAGGGACCACAGATACGCAGTATTTT.

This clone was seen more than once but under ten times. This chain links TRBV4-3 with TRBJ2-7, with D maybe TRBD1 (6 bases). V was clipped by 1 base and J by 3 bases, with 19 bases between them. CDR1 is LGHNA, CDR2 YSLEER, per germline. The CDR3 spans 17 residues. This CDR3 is CASSQGNRANFGYEQYF. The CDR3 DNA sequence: TGCGCCAGCAGCCAAGGGAACAGGGCAAACTTTGGCTACGAGCAGTACTTC.

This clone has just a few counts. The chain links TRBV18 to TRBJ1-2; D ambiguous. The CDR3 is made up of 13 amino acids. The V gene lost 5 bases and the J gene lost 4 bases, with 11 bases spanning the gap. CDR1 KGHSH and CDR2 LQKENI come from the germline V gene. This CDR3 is CASSSGPPYGYTF. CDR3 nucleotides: TGTGCCAGCTCATCCGGGCCCCCCTATGGCTACACCTTC.